The 2 T cell receptor beta chains below all came from one sample that was sequenced in a study of Ad26.COV2.S vaccination and SARS-CoV-2 variants. Indicated treatment: approximately 18 received Ad26.COV2.S at low or high dose, single or two shots; about 5 received placebo; per-sample allocation not given. Day 63 after the first vaccine or placebo injection was the time point for sampling. TCRdb's copy holds only in-frame clones and misses some; the assay was immunoSEQ multiplex PCR. Of approximately 240,000 clones listed, approximately 87% are singletons. Sequencing was performed on peripheral blood, taken in a trial of Ad26.COV2.S vaccine versus placebo. The receptors were sampled from a person aged 18-60 years who received the Ad26.COV2.S COVID-19 vaccine or a placebo.

The gene calls are TRBV9 and TRBJ2-2; 11 bases line up with TRBD2. The germline V gene encodes CDR1 SGDLS and CDR2 YYNGEE. The V gene end was trimmed by 0 bases and the J gene end by 0 bases; junction bases not matched to a gene: 4. The CDR3 sequence is 18 residues long. The CDR3 is CASSVVAGGYANTGELFF. Here the CDR3 DNA reads TGTGCCAGCAGCGTAGTAGCGGGAGGGTACGCGAACACCGGGGAGCTGTTTTTT.

This sequence joins TRBV7-9 and TRBJ1-4; 9 nucleotides line up with TRBD1. This CDR3 is built from 15 residues. The germline gives CDR1 SEHNR, CDR2 FQNEAQ (reference sequence). Losses at the gene ends were 4 bases for V and 7 bases for J; bases not matched to a gene: 7. This CDR3 is CASSSPGQGTEKLFF. CDR3 in DNA: TGTGCCAGCAGCTCGCCGGGACAGGGTACTGAAAAACTGTTTTTT.